This T cell receptor beta chain was captured in a study of radiation and T cells in renal cell carcinoma. General study points: Baseline intratumoral clonotype presence is unknown without pretreatment biopsies. In blood, top tumor clones expanded by 2 weeks, shrinking by 4.

Turning to this clone: Its antigen is unidentified.

From germline, CDR1 is MNHNS and CDR2 SASEGT. V dropped 6 bases and J dropped 6; count of bases not matched to a gene: 7. This CDR3 is built from 14 residues. The time point here: blood 4 weeks post-SBRT, at nephrectomy. Treatment indicated: 15 Gy SBRT to primary tumor, nephrectomy 4 weeks later. Serial blood draws occurred at baseline and 2 and 4 weeks post-SBRT. Here immunoSEQ multiplex PCR was the method, and the copy in TCRdb shows in-frame clones only, minus some. The top ten hold under 2.5% of the sample, which has about 83,000 clones, around 78% seen once. This sample comprised blood, obtained from a patient whose treatment included radiotherapy and nephrectomy. The receptor was isolated from a woman aged 55-70 years with renal cell carcinoma. This chain joins TRBV6-1 and TRBJ1-4; 7 bases fit TRBD1. The CDR3 reads CASREQGIDEKLFF. Written as DNA, the CDR3 is TGTGCCAGCAGGGAACAGGGGATCGATGAAAAACTGTTTTTT.